This T cell receptor (beta chain) was captured in a study of cytomegalovirus exposure and HLA in healthy donors. The PCR used 60 Vbeta and 13 Jbeta primers. Assay: immunoSEQ multiplex PCR; the TCRdb copy retains only in-frame clones and omits some. The table counts some 96,000 clones; 3.4% lies in the top ten. CDR1 and CDR2 from the germline V gene are SGHTA and FQGNSA. Trimming removed 5 bases at V and 4 bases at J, with 9 bases between. CDR3 length equals 13 residues. The J gene is TRBJ1-5, the V gene TRBV7-2, with unresolved D. The specimen sequenced was PBMCs. The receptor was isolated from a woman in her twenties or thirties in good health and CMV-seronegative. The CDR3, as DNA: TGTGCCAGCAGCAGCGGACGGAATCAGCCCCAGCATTTT. This sequence encodes CASSSGRNQPQHF.